A selection of T cell receptor beta chains follows, all from one sample in a study of blood T cells in healthy people across ages. TCRdb fed the 5' RACE reads into MiXCR, producing one record per CDR3 protein. The table includes about 1,000,000 distinct CDR3 sequences, around 45% detected once. The specimen sequenced was blood. These TCRs come from a woman aged 55 to 70 in good health. The CDR3 runs from the conserved cysteine through the conserved F or W. The D gene is left open where the match is weak. Clone size is stated in some rows and not others, as once, few, many or a class when expanded.

j_call v_call d_call clone_size cdr3_nt cdr3_aa
TRBJ2-7 TRBV6-5 NA many TGTGCCAGCAGTTACTCAGGGGACTACGAGCAGTACTTC CASSYSGDYEQYF
TRBJ2-3 TRBV5-4 NA once TGTGCCAGCAGTCCCGAGTCCTCAGATACGCAGTATTTT CASSPESSDTQYF
TRBJ1-2 TRBV5-1 NA NA TGCGCCAGCAGCTTCAGCAGGGATACAGATCGCTACACCTTC CASSFSRDTDRYTF
TRBJ2-7 TRBV6-1 TRBD1 NA TGTGCCAGCAGTGCACAGGGGTCTAACGAGCAGTACTTC CASSAQGSNEQYF
TRBJ2-3 TRBV7-2 TRBD1 NA TGTGCCAGCAACAAGCAGGGGGGCACAGATACGCAGTATTTT CASNKQGGTDTQYF
TRBJ1-1 TRBV12-5 NA NA TGTGCTAGTGTCGCTGGGGGACGGAACACTGAAGCTTTCTTT CASVAGGRNTEAFF
TRBJ2-7 TRBV5-1 NA NA TGCGCCAGCAGCTTGGACCCTACCGCTGCACAAGAGACCCGGTACTTC CASSLDPTAAQETRYF
TRBJ2-5 TRBV27 NA NA TGTGCCAGCAGTTTCCTAGTTAGTAAAGAGACCCAGTACTTC CASSFLVSKETQYF
TRBJ2-3 TRBV29-1 NA few TGCAGCGTTGAAGGGCCCGGAATAGATACGCAGTATTTT CSVEGPGIDTQYF
TRBJ2-3 TRBV10-1 TRBD1 few TGCGCCAGCAGTGAGCCCGTACAGGGGAGTACGCAGTATTTT CASSEPVQGSTQYF
TRBJ2-5 TRBV29-1 NA NA TGCAGCGTTGGTTTGGGCTTCAATGAGCAGTACTTC CSVGLGFNEQYF
TRBJ2-3 TRBV7-2 NA NA TGTGCCCGCAGTCAAACAGGGTACGGCGCAGATACGCAGTATTTT CARSQTGYGADTQYF
TRBJ1-5 TRBV7-3 NA NA TGTGCCAGCAGGTATCTCCCAAGTAGAAATAGCAATCAGCCCCAGCATTTT CASRYLPSRNSNQPQHF
TRBJ2-4 TRBV3-1 TRBD2 NA TGTGCCAGCAGCCGTCGGGGGGAAAACATTCAGTACTTC CASSRRGENIQYF
TRBJ1-2 TRBV12-3/TRBV12-4 NA few TGTGCCAGCGCCGGCCCGAGGGGGGGCTACACCTTC CASAGPRGGYTF
TRBJ2-7 TRBV2 TRBD2 few TGTGCCAGCAGTGAGTTGCGGGAGCTGTCCGAGCAGTACTTC CASSELRELSEQYF
TRBJ1-4 TRBV6-6 TRBD1 NA TGTGCCAGCGAGTACAGGGGGGGGGAAAAACTGTTTTTT CASEYRGGEKLFF
TRBJ2-7 TRBV7-2 TRBD2 few TGTGCCAGCAGCTCGACTAGCGGGAGCTTTTACGAGCAGTACTTC CASSSTSGSFYEQYF
TRBJ2-7 TRBV12-3/TRBV12-4 NA NA TGTGCCAACAGTTTAGGGGGAAGCGGCTCCTACGAGCAGTACTTC CANSLGGSGSYEQYF
TRBJ1-4 TRBV6-1 NA NA TGTGCCAGCAGTGGACAGCCTGCAACTAATGAAAAACTGTTTTTT CASSGQPATNEKLFF
TRBJ2-1 TRBV9 NA many TGTGCCAGCAGCGTAGAAGCTTCTAGGAGCTCCTACAATGAGCAGTTCTTC CASSVEASRSSYNEQFF
TRBJ2-7 TRBV20-1 NA NA TGCAGTGCTAGACCGACCGTCAGCTCCTACGAGCAGTACTTC CSARPTVSSYEQYF
TRBJ2-3 TRBV3-1 NA NA TGTGCCAGCAGCCCGATCCGACTAGGGCTTGAGACGCAGTATTTT CASSPIRLGLETQYF
TRBJ2-4 TRBV11-2 TRBD2 many TGTGCCAGCAGCCCCCCGGGGGGGGGAGGAAACATTCAGTACTTC CASSPPGGGGNIQYF
TRBJ2-5 TRBV12-3/TRBV12-4 NA few TGTGCCAGCAGTCTTACTGGGGTAAAGCAGTACTTC CASSLTGVKQYF
TRBJ2-5 TRBV7-7 TRBD1 few TGTGCCAGCAGCCGTAGAGGGGGCGTGGGGGAGACCCAGTACTTC CASSRRGGVGETQYF
TRBJ2-5 TRBV14 NA few TGTGCCAGCAGCGTCAGGGGACTACAAGAGACCCAGTACTTC CASSVRGLQETQYF
TRBJ2-7 TRBV29-1 NA many TGCAGCGTTGTAAGGGTACGGGAGCAGTACTTC CSVVRVREQYF
TRBJ2-7 TRBV5-1 NA NA TGCGCCAGCATTGGGGAGACCTACAATGAGCAGTACTTC CASIGETYNEQYF
TRBJ1-5 TRBV20-1 NA few TGCAGTGCTAGTATGGGAGATCAGCCCCAGCATTTT CSASMGDQPQHF
TRBJ2-7 TRBV6-5 NA NA TGTGCCAGCAGTTCGGGTAGGTGGACCTACGAGCAGTACTTC CASSSGRWTYEQYF
TRBJ2-1 TRBV5-1 TRBD2 few TGCGCCAGCAGCTTGTGGGCTAGCGGGAGTGGGAATGAGCAGTTCTTC CASSLWASGSGNEQFF
TRBJ1-2 TRBV5-1 NA NA TGCGCCAGCCGCATTGATTACAATTCCTATGGCTACACCTTC CASRIDYNSYGYTF
TRBJ1-6 TRBV6-5 TRBD1 NA TGTGCCAGCAGACGCAAAGACAGGGGGACAAATTCACCCCTCCACTTT CASRRKDRGTNSPLHF
TRBJ2-7 TRBV11-2 TRBD2 NA TGTGCCAGCAGCTTAGATCCGGCTAGCGGAGATTACGAGCAGTACTTC CASSLDPASGDYEQYF
TRBJ2-2 TRBV29-1 TRBD1 few TGCAGCGCTGGGACAGGGGGAGCCGGGGAGCTGTTTTTT CSAGTGGAGELFF
TRBJ2-2 TRBV9 TRBD2 NA TGTGCCAGCAGCGTAGGTTCGGGACTAGCGGGAACCGGGGAGCTGTTTTTT CASSVGSGLAGTGELFF
TRBJ2-5 TRBV11-2 TRBD1 NA TGTGCCAGCAGCCCCGGGACAGGGTCGAGAGAGACCCAGTACTTC CASSPGTGSRETQYF